Each of the 30 T cell receptor beta chains below was sequenced from the same sample in a study of T-cell memory formation after mild COVID-19. From the 5' RACE reads, TCRdb called clonotypes with MiXCR, one entry per CDR3 protein. The sample consists of about half a million distinct CDR3 sequences, roughly 18% of them appearing once. Sequencing used PBMCs or a T cell subset sorted from them (not recorded which). The receptor source for this set is an adult woman who had mild COVID-19 (a few samples of this study predate the infection). Cell type and time point are not known.

The chain carries TRBV13 and TRBJ2-7; no clear D. With 9 bases removed from V and 0 bases from J, the gap between germline ends came to 9 bases. This CDR3 region has 12 residues. The germline V gene encodes CDR1 PRHDT and CDR2 FYEKMQ (reference sequence). CDR3 coding DNA: TGTGCCAGATCCTTAACCTCCTACGAGCAGTACTTC. This translates into CARSLTSYEQYF.

This clonotype was counted between two and nine times. The V and J genes are TRBV4-1 and TRBJ2-7; tentative D call: TRBD1 (6 bases). V was shortened by 0 bases and J by 0 bases, with 9 bases between the two germline ends. CDR3 length: 15 amino acids. Per germline, CDR1 MGHRA and CDR2 YSYEKL. CDR3 bases: TGCGCCAGCAGCCAAGAAGCAGGGGCCTCCTACGAGCAGTACTTC. It codes for CASSQEAGASYEQYF.

CDR3 DNA: TGTGCCACCAGCTTCAGGGGGCACGTCACTGAAGCTTTCTTT. Translating gives CATSFRGHVTEAFF. This chain joins TRBV15 and TRBJ1-1; 8 bases line up with TRBD1. Per germline, CDR1 LNHNV and CDR2 YYDKDF (reference sequence). The CDR3 consists of 14 residues. The V gene end was trimmed by 5 bases and the J gene end by 4 bases; junction bases not matched to a gene: 6.

This clonotype has a handful of counts. The CDR3 DNA is TGTGCCATCAGCCCCCAGGGTGGCAATCAGCCCCAGCATTTT. The encoded protein is CAISPQGGNQPQHF. The chain employs TRBV10-3 and TRBJ1-5; a possible D gene is TRBD1 (5 bases). Germline V lookup: CDR1 ENHRY, CDR2 SYGVKD. Trimming took off 6 bases at V and 2 bases at J, with 11 bases between the two ends. The CDR3 covers 14 residues.

This rearrangement joins TRBV7-7 to TRBJ2-3; 15 nucleotides match TRBD2. This CDR3 contains 16 residues. Germline V CDR1 and CDR2: SSHAT, FNYEAQ (reference sequence). V shed 5 bases, J shed 6 bases, and the junction held 6 bases outside the gene matches. The CDR3 spells CASSPGTSGGQDTQYF. CDR3 coding DNA: TGTGCCAGCAGCCCCGGGACTAGCGGGGGGCAGGATACGCAGTATTTT.

This clonotype was seen a handful of times. The chain has TRBV5-5 and TRBJ2-5; TRBD2 matches at 7 bases. Trimming at V came to 0 bases and at J to 4 bases, leaving 6 bases not matched to a gene. CDR1 and CDR2 (germline): SGHKS, YYEKEE (reference sequence). The CDR3 is 15 amino acids. The CDR3 DNA is TGTGCCAGCAGCTTGGGGAAAAGACTAGCAGAGACCCAGTACTTC. Its protein is CASSLGKRLAETQYF.

There are a few counts of this clonotype. The V gene is TRBV2, the J gene TRBJ1-5; D is perhaps TRBD1 (5 bases). The V end lost 3 bases, the J end lost 4 bases, and 13 bases lay between the germline ends. The CDR3 has 15 residues. Looked up from germline, CDR1 is SNHLY and CDR2 is FYNNEI. The CDR3 loop reads CASSDLGVDNQPQHF. In nucleotides, the CDR3 is TGTGCCAGCAGTGATTTAGGGGTGGATAATCAGCCCCAGCATTTT.

The V and J genes are TRBV10-3 and TRBJ2-2, with 13 bases that match TRBD2. This CDR3 comprises 16 residues. The V gene end was trimmed by 6 bases and the J gene end by 2 bases; junction bases not matched to a gene: 3. Germline CDR1 reads ENHRY; CDR2 reads SYGVKD. DNA for the CDR3: TGTGCCATCAGAAAGGGACTAGCGGGAAACACCGGGGAGCTGTTTTTT. Residues: CAIRKGLAGNTGELFF.

This clonotype has only a few counts. The rearrangement joins TRBV7-3 to TRBJ2-1; 11 nucleotides agree with TRBD2. Germline V gene sequence: CDR1 SGHTA, CDR2 FQGTGA. The CDR3 is made up of 15 amino acids. V shed 6 bases, J shed 6 bases, and the junction held 7 bases outside the gene matches. CDR3 sequence: CASRKNSGGANEQFF. The CDR3 nucleotides are TGTGCCAGCAGGAAGAATAGCGGGGGGGCCAATGAGCAGTTCTTC.

This clonotype was picked up a small number of times. The rearrangement joins TRBV19 to TRBJ2-2; TRBD2 is a possible D gene (7 bases). The CDR3 spans 12 residues. The V end lost 9 bases, the J end lost 8 bases, and 13 bases lay between the germline ends. CDR1 and CDR2 (germline): LNHDA, SQIVND (reference sequence). The CDR3 DNA reads TGTGCCAGCCAGGGGAGGGTGGGGGAGCTGTTTTTT. It specifies CASQGRVGELFF.

The J gene is TRBJ1-1, the V gene TRBV7-2, with D perhaps TRBD1 (6 bases). Trimming shortened V by 4 bases and J by 4 bases, and 13 bases separated the two germline ends. Germline CDR1 reads SGHTA; CDR2 reads FQGNSA. This CDR3 is built from 14 residues. This chain's CDR3 is CASSSYREFTEAFF. CDR3 bases: TGTGCCAGCAGCTCTTACAGGGAGTTCACTGAAGCTTTCTTT. The whole variable domain, remainder taken from reference TRBV7-2 and TRBJ1-1, is GAGVSQSPSNKVTEKGKDVELRCDPISGHTALYWYRQSLGQGLEFLIYFQGNSAPDKSGLPSDRFSAERTGGSVSTLTIQRTQQEDSAVYLCASSSYREFTEAFFGQGTRLTVV.

This clonotype has a count of ten or more. This chain uses TRBV15 with TRBJ2-1; 9 nucleotides agree with TRBD1. Germline V CDR1 and CDR2: LNHNV, YYDKDF (reference sequence). CDR3 size: 15 residues. J lost 8 bases, V lost 2 bases, and 7 bases had no gene match. Here the CDR3 reads CATSRPRTGAHEQFF. The CDR3 DNA sequence: TGTGCCACCAGCAGACCGCGGACAGGGGCCCATGAGCAGTTCTTC.

The chain joins TRBV20-1 to TRBJ2-7; D perhaps matches TRBD2 (6 bases). V lost 6 bases, J lost 3 bases, and 18 bases lay in between. This CDR3 is 14 amino acids long. Germline loops: CDR1 DFQATT, CDR2 SNEGSKA (reference sequence). CDR3 nucleotides: TGCAGTGCCTCCGGACTATCGACGCACTACGAGCAGTACTTC. Protein product: CSASGLSTHYEQYF.

This clonotype was seen only a few times. The chain recombines TRBV10-3 with TRBJ2-7, with D possibly being TRBD1 (6 bases). The germline V gene has CDR1 ENHRY and CDR2 SYGVKD. The CDR3 totals 13 residues. V lost 6 bases and J 7 bases, leaving 16 bases between the germline ends. The CDR3 nucleotides are TGTGCCATCAGGCCCGGGACCCAGGGGGAGCAGTACTTC. It specifies CAIRPGTQGEQYF.

This clonotype occurred many times. The chain employs TRBV9 and TRBJ2-2; TRBD2 aligns across 8 bases. Per germline, CDR1 SGDLS and CDR2 YYNGEE. V shed 6 bases, J shed 1 base, and the junction held 2 bases outside the gene matches. This CDR3 contains 14 residues. The CDR3 DNA sequence: TGTGCCAGCACAGCGGGGGTGAACACCGGGGAGCTGTTTTTT. It is translated as CASTAGVNTGELFF.

V usage is TRBV6-5 and J usage is TRBJ2-3, with 11 bases fitting TRBD1. Germline-derived CDR1 and CDR2 are MNHEY and SVGAGI. The CDR3 runs 16 residues. The ends lost 5 bases at V and 3 bases at J; junction bases unmatched: 7. The CDR3 loop reads CASSLLGTGGTDTQYF. The CDR3, as DNA: TGTGCCAGCAGTCTCCTCGGGACAGGGGGAACAGATACGCAGTATTTT.

This clonotype was counted only a few times. CDR3 loop: CASSYGTGVYEQYF. CDR3 DNA sequence: TGTGCCAGCAGTTACGGTACAGGAGTTTACGAGCAGTACTTC. V gene TRBV6-5 combines with J gene TRBJ2-7, with D maybe TRBD1 (5 bases). Deletions cut 2 bases from V and 4 bases from J, with 12 bases between. The CDR3 extends over 14 amino acids. CDR1 and CDR2 (germline): MNHEY, SVGAGI.

A note on this clonotype: A clone one base away is much larger, so this may be a read error. This rearrangement joins TRBV24-1 to TRBJ2-1; D not certain. The CDR3 sequence is 12 residues long. Germline V gene sequence: CDR1 KGHDR, CDR2 SFDVKD. V dropped 1 base and J dropped 7 bases, with 4 bases sitting between them. The CDR3 DNA is TGTGCCACCAGTGATTTTAAGAATGAGCAGTTCTTC. Translated: CATSDFKNEQFF.

The genes are TRBV4-2 and TRBJ2-7, with a tentative D call TRBD1 (5 bases). Deletions cut 0 bases from V and 3 bases from J, with 12 bases between. Germline V gene lookup returns CDR1 LGHNA and CDR2 YNFKEQ. The CDR3 covers 15 residues. Written as DNA, the CDR3 is TGTGCCAGCAGCCAAGATCTCCCCAGGGACTACGAGCAGTACTTC. Translating it yields CASSQDLPRDYEQYF.

The chain links TRBV7-4 to TRBJ1-1; no clear D gene. CDR3 length: 11 residues. The germline V gene has CDR1 SGHVT and CDR2 SQSDAQ. V lost 5 bases, J lost 7 bases, and 8 bases lay in between. DNA for the CDR3: TGTGCCAGCAGCCCTCGATTTGAAGCTTTCTTT. This encodes CASSPRFEAFF.

This clonotype was recorded many times. The chain recombines TRBV27 with TRBJ2-1; the D is unclear. The V end was cut by 6 bases, the J end by 3 bases, with 12 bases between. This CDR3 is built from 14 residues. Germline CDR1 and CDR2: MNHEY and SMNVEV (reference sequence). CDR3 nucleotides: TGTGCCAGCAGCTCATTCACCCTCTACAATGAGCAGTTCTTC. The encoded protein is CASSSFTLYNEQFF.

This clonotype was detected once. This is likely a read error, given that the CDR3 carries no conserved phenylalanine or tryptophan at its end. This chain joins TRBV5-1 and TRBJ2-7, with 9 bases matching TRBD1. Germline CDR1 SGHRS, CDR2 YFSETQ. This CDR3 is built from 13 residues. Trimming took 5 bases from V and 4 from J; bases not matched to a gene: 4. The DNA of the CDR3 is TGCGCCAGCAGTCGACAGGGGGGGTACGAGCAGTACTAC. This gives the protein CASSRQGGYEQYY.

The rearrangement uses TRBV20-1 and TRBJ2-7, with D possibly being TRBD1 (6 bases). Germline V gives CDR1 DFQATT, CDR2 SNEGSKA (reference sequence). The CDR3 runs 15 residues. V lost 0 bases and J 4 bases, leaving 16 bases between the germline ends. Here the CDR3 reads CSARDVAGVKYEQYF. As DNA, the CDR3 is TGCAGTGCTAGAGATGTGGCAGGGGTAAAATACGAGCAGTACTTC.

This clonotype was counted between two and nine times. A read error may explain this, as a much larger clone is one base away. This chain links TRBV24-1 with TRBJ2-1, with TRBD2 as a possible D gene (6 bases). Trimming pared 0 bases from V and 3 bases from J, leaving 11 bases between. Germline-derived CDR1 and CDR2 are KGHDR and SFDVKD. The CDR3 is 16 amino acids. The CDR3 spells CATSDLVGGNYNEQFF. The CDR3 DNA follows: TGTGCCACCAGTGATTTGGTGGGAGGAAACTACAATGAGCAGTTCTTC.

In its sample, this clonotype was seen a few times. The chain carries TRBV19 and TRBJ1-3; D uncertain. The CDR3 spans 15 residues. V lost 9 bases and J lost 0, with 15 bases in between. CDR1 is LNHDA, CDR2 SQIVND, per germline (reference sequence). The CDR3 bases are TGTGCCAGCATGAGTAAGAGGGCCTCTGGAAACACCATATATTTT. This sequence encodes CASMSKRASGNTIYF.

The chain employs TRBV7-3 and TRBJ2-3, with D maybe TRBD2 (5 bases). The CDR3 sequence is 15 residues long. Germline V gene sequence: CDR1 SGHTA, CDR2 FQGTGA. Trimming removed 1 base at V and 0 bases at J, with 8 bases between. The CDR3 reads CASSLIASSTDTQYF. CDR3 nucleotide sequence: TGTGCCAGCAGCTTAATAGCGTCTAGCACAGATACGCAGTATTTT.

The chain combines TRBV12-3 or TRBV12-4 with TRBJ1-1; D remains unclear. The CDR3 is 14 amino acids. V was cut by 4 bases and J by 1 base, with 10 bases left in between. DNA for the CDR3: TGTGCCAGCAGTTCGATGGACGGGAACACTGAAGCTTTCTTT. The encoded protein is CASSSMDGNTEAFF.

The chain recombines TRBV6-1 with TRBJ2-7; 11 bases agree with TRBD2. The junction had 5 bases not matched to a gene; V was cut back by 5 bases and J by 5 bases. The germline V gene encodes CDR1 MNHNS and CDR2 SASEGT. This CDR3 spans 14 amino acids. CDR3: CASSLLAGVDEQYF. CDR3 coding DNA: TGTGCCAGCAGTCTACTAGCGGGAGTCGACGAGCAGTACTTC.

This clonotype was counted only a few times. The genes are TRBV18 and TRBJ2-7, with a weak D call TRBD2 (6 bases). V gave up 0 bases and J gave up 3 bases, with 21 bases separating them. The CDR3 covers 18 residues. The germline V gene encodes CDR1 KGHSH and CDR2 LQKENI. The CDR3 loop is CASSPPPAGRLDYYEQYF. CDR3 coding DNA: TGTGCCAGCTCACCACCACCGGCAGGGAGACTAGACTACTACGAGCAGTACTTC.

The chain carries TRBV20-1 and TRBJ2-5, with D perhaps TRBD2 (5 bases). Germline CDR1 and CDR2: DFQATT and SNEGSKA (reference sequence). The CDR3 loop spans 14 amino acids. V was pared by 5 bases and J by 0 bases, with 13 bases between. Here the CDR3 DNA reads TGCAGTGCTGCTGGCGGGCCGTACCAAGAGACCCAGTACTTC. Translating it yields CSAAGGPYQETQYF.